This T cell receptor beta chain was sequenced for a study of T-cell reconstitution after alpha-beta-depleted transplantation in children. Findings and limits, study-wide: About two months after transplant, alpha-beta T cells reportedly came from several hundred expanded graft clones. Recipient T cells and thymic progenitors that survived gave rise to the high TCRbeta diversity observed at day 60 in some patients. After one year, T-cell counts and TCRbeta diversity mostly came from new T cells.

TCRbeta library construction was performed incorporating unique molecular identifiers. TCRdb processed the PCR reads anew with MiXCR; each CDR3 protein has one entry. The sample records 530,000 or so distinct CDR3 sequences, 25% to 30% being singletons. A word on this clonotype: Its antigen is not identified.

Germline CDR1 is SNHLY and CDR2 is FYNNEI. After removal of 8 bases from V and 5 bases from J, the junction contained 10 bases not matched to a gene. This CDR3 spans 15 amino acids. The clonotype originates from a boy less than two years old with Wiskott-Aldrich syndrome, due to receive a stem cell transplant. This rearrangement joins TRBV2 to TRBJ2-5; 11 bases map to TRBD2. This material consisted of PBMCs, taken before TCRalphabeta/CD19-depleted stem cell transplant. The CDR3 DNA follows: TGTGCCAGCCTAGCGGGAGGTCCCACGTGGGAGACCCAGTACTTC. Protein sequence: CASLAGGPTWETQYF.